This note documents a single T cell receptor (beta chain) sequence. The antigen remains unidentified. The data were obtained in a study of T cell responses to AZD1222 COVID-19 vaccine. Pooling covered second doses at about 4 or about 12 weeks. TCRdb's table, derived via immunoSEQ multiplex PCR, lists solely in-frame clones and lacks some. The sample shows about 130,000 clones, more than 80% of them seen only once. The CDR3 has 15 amino acids. Trimming took off 0 bases at V and 6 bases at J, with 14 bases between the two ends. The germline CDR1 and CDR2 sequences are SGHNT and YYREEE (reference sequence). Broader study findings: Vaccination with two AZD1222 doses was followed by a rise in Spike-specific TCR breadth and depth.

The clonotype was recovered from an adult who received the AZD1222 COVID-19 vaccine. Sequencing used peripheral blood, obtained 28 days after the second AZD1222 dose. V is TRBV5-4 and J is TRBJ2-3; D could derive from TRBD1 or TRBD2 (6 bases each). CDR3 loop: CASSLGGARTDTQYF. As DNA, the CDR3 is TGTGCCAGCAGCTTGGGGGGGGCCAGGACGGATACGCAGTATTTT. The full variable domain, completed using reference TRBV5-4 and TRBJ2-3, is ETGVTQSPTHLIKTRGQQVTLRCSSQSGHNTVSWYQQALGQGPQFIFQYYREEENGRGNFPPRFSGLQFPNYSSELNVNALELDDSALYLCASSLGGARTDTQYFGPGTRLTVL.